A single sample is the source of the 20 T cell receptor beta chains below, sequenced in a study of T cells in Graves' hyperthyroidism and ophthalmopathy (dated by TCRdb to the late 2010s). Library method: multiplex PCR. The instrument was an Illumina HiSeq 2000. The TCR beta CDR3 regions were amplified from RNA transcripts. The TCR CDR3 was subjected to a first round of RT-PCR using the HTBI primer set and the Qiagen OneStep RT-PCR kit. In TCRdb, the public reads were trimmed at Q25 with fastp and aligned with MiXCR, with productive beta chains retained. Identical CDR3 protein sequences are pooled into one entry, listed with their most common genes and DNA. The sample table shows over 650,000 distinct CDR3 sequences, and less than 45% are seen once. The ten largest clones represent approximately 7.2% of the sample. Sequencing was done on a sample of peripheral blood or thyroid tissue (not recorded which). These receptors were collected from an adult man with Graves' disease, either hyperthyroidism or ophthalmopathy (not recorded which).

CDR3 sequence reads: CASGHRDRGDYTF. CDR3 nucleotides: TGTGCCAGCGGCCACCGGGACAGGGGGGACTACACCTTC. The J gene is TRBJ1-2, the V gene TRBV7-9; 11 nucleotides line up with TRBD1. The CDR3 totals 13 residues. Unmatched junction bases numbered 9, after V lost 8 bases and J lost 10 bases. Germline CDR1 and CDR2: SEHNR and FQNEAQ (reference sequence).

This clonotype was seen only once. This chain joins TRBV19 and TRBJ2-5; 8 bases match TRBD2. The CDR3 has 16 amino acids. From germline, CDR1 is LNHDA and CDR2 SQIVND (reference sequence). The junction had 7 bases not matched to a gene; V was cut back by 4 bases and J by 0 bases. The CDR3 protein is CASSTWAGGNQETQYF. The CDR3 DNA sequence: TGTGCCAGTAGTACTTGGGCGGGAGGCAACCAAGAGACCCAGTACTTC. Combining the CDR3 with reference TRBV19 and TRBJ2-5 gives the whole variable domain DGGITQSPKYLFRKEGQNVTLSCEQNLNHDAMYWYRQDPGQGLRLIYYSQIVNDFQKGDIAEGYSVSREKKESFPLTVTSAQKNPTAFYLCASSTWAGGNQETQYFGPGTRLLVL.

This clonotype was recorded at least ten times. V is TRBV10-3 and J is TRBJ1-5, with TRBD1 as a possible D gene (5 bases). CDR3 size: 14 residues. V lost 6 bases and J 7 bases, leaving 16 bases between the germline ends. From germline, CDR1 is ENHRY and CDR2 SYGVKD. The CDR3 DNA is TGTGCCATCAGACAACCAGAAGGGGACCAGCCCCAGCATTTT. Its translation: CAIRQPEGDQPQHF.

About this clonotype itself: The missing conserved phenylalanine or tryptophan at the end of this CDR3 makes a read error likely. Because the CDR3's place on the DNA is in doubt, the DNA is left out and the CDR3 is given as listed by TCRdb. This chain links TRBV7-6 with TRBJ1-4; the D call in the table, TRBD1, was not verified against the DNA. The CDR3 adds up to 11 amino acids, both ends counted. Germline lookup yields CDR1 SGHVS and CDR2 FNYEAQ. The CDR3: CASSSLGDQGV.

This clonotype has a handful of counts. The chain has TRBV7-9 and TRBJ2-7; no clear D. There are 14 residues in the CDR3. CDR1 and CDR2 (germline): SEHNR, FQNEAQ (reference sequence). V gave up 3 bases and J gave up 3 bases, with 12 bases separating them. This chain's CDR3 is CASSFSGGYYEQYF. The CDR3 nucleotides are TGTGCCAGCAGCTTTTCCGGCGGCTACTACGAGCAGTACTTC.

V and J are TRBV20-1 and TRBJ1-6; D possibly corresponds to TRBD1 (6 bases). The CDR3 totals 12 residues. V dropped 3 bases and J dropped 10 bases, with 10 bases sitting between them. Germline assignment: CDR1 DFQATT and CDR2 SNEGSKA (reference sequence). The CDR3 spells CSARGARSPLHF. CDR3 in DNA: TGCAGTGCTAGGGGGGCGAGGTCACCCCTCCACTTT.

This chain links TRBV2 with TRBJ1-5, with D uncertain. Germline V CDR1 and CDR2: SNHLY, FYNNEI. V was cut by 5 bases and J by 7 bases, with 12 bases left in between. This CDR3 comprises 13 residues. The CDR3 spells CASSQRLGQPQHF. The CDR3 coding sequence is TGTGCCAGCAGTCAGAGACTGGGACAGCCCCAGCATTTT.

As DNA, the CDR3 is TGTGCCAGCAGTTTATTCCGGGCAGTCCTAGTCTCTGGAAACACCATATATTTT. Its protein product is CASSLFRAVLVSGNTIYF. The V gene is TRBV12-3 or TRBV12-4, the J gene TRBJ1-3; D is uncertain. CDR3 length: 18 amino acids. Trimming cost V 2 bases and J 0 bases, with 17 bases left between them.

V gene TRBV7-8 combines with J gene TRBJ2-5; no firm D call. The germline gives CDR1 SGHVS, CDR2 FQNEAQ. Trimming cost V 6 bases and J 5 bases, with 13 bases left between them. The CDR3 length is 13 residues. The DNA for the CDR3 is TGTGCCAGCAGTTCGGATTCACCTGAGACCCAGTACTTC. Protein sequence: CASSSDSPETQYF.

V and J are TRBV29-1 and TRBJ1-1; no definite D call. The V gene's germline CDR1 is SQVTM and CDR2 ANQGSEA. This CDR3 has 14 amino acids. The chain's CDR3 is CTSDPGSADTEAFF. DNA of the CDR3: TGCACCTCCGACCCCGGAAGCGCGGACACTGAAGCTTTCTTT.

This clonotype was observed a handful of times. This chain links TRBV7-9 with TRBJ1-6, with 9 bases matching TRBD1. This CDR3 has 16 residues. Germline CDR1 is SEHNR and CDR2 is FQNEAQ (reference sequence). V lost 6 bases and J lost 8; bases outside the gene matches: 11. This CDR3 is CASSPPSGQGHSPLHF. CDR3 in DNA: TGTGCCAGCAGTCCCCCATCGGGACAGGGACATTCACCCCTCCACTTT.

The V call is TRBV10-3, the J call TRBJ2-7; 10 nucleotides agree with TRBD2. The germline gives CDR1 ENHRY, CDR2 SYGVKD. There are 16 residues in the CDR3. Germline trimming cut 5 bases from V and 2 bases from J; bases unmatched to any gene: 9. CDR3 in amino acids: CAISLTTSGQTYEQYF. The CDR3 DNA reads as TGTGCCATCAGTCTCACGACTAGCGGGCAAACCTACGAGCAGTACTTC.

The chain couples TRBV15 to TRBJ1-6; 7 bases map to TRBD1. The V gene end was trimmed by 1 base and the J gene end by 4 bases; junction bases not matched to a gene: 1. This CDR3 is 15 amino acids long. Germline CDR1 and CDR2: LNHNV and YYDKDF (reference sequence). In DNA form, the CDR3 reads TGTGCCACCAGCAGAGGGGGACAGTATAATTCACCCCTCCACTTT. This encodes CATSRGGQYNSPLHF.

The chain recombines TRBV2 with TRBJ1-4; 8 bases are shared with TRBD1. Trimming at V came to 6 bases and at J to 8 bases, leaving 2 bases not matched to a gene. CDR1 SNHLY and CDR2 FYNNEI come from the germline V gene. This CDR3 is 12 amino acids long. CDR3 region: CASRAGGEKLFF. In nucleotides, the CDR3 is TGTGCCAGCAGGGCAGGGGGCGAAAAACTGTTTTTT.

This clonotype was observed a few times. The chain carries TRBV5-5 and TRBJ1-5; D unclear. Per the germline V gene, CDR1 is SGHKS and CDR2 is YYEKEE (reference sequence). With 3 bases removed from V and 0 bases from J, the gap between germline ends came to 10 bases. This CDR3 has 15 residues. The DNA of the CDR3 is TGTGCCAGCAGCTCATTGAGTTATAGCAATCAGCCCCAGCATTTT. Translated, it gives CASSSLSYSNQPQHF.

This clonotype has only a few counts. V usage is TRBV12-3 or TRBV12-4 and J usage is TRBJ2-5; 7 nucleotides line up with TRBD2. The CDR3 length is 15 residues. V gave up 7 bases and J gave up 7 bases; unmatched junction bases: 15. In DNA form, the CDR3 reads TGTGCCAGCACGGCCCCGGGACTACCGCCCAGGACCCAGTACTTC. It specifies CASTAPGLPPRTQYF.

The rearrangement joins TRBV7-2 to TRBJ1-6; TRBD1 aligns across 8 bases. With V trimmed by 5 bases and J by 0 bases, 3 bases remained unmatched. Germline-derived CDR1 and CDR2 are SGHTA and FQGNSA. The CDR3 is 16 residues long. The CDR3 bases are TGTGCCAGCAGCCCAGACAGGGGCTCCTATAATTCACCCCTCCACTTT. Translated: CASSPDRGSYNSPLHF.

There are a few counts of this clonotype. At one end the junction does not follow the germline gene, possibly because of a read error. V and J are TRBV11-2 and TRBJ1-2; D is unclear. In germline, CDR1 is SGHAT, CDR2 FQNNGV. The CDR3 consists of 15 residues. CDR3 DNA sequence: TGCGCCAGCAGCCCCAGAATGGAGGCTAACTATGGCTACACCTTC. Protein sequence: CASSPRMEANYGYTF.

A single count supports this clonotype. The gene calls are TRBV7-8 and TRBJ2-7, with 7 bases aligning to TRBD2. CDR3 size: 14 residues. Germline V CDR1 and CDR2: SGHVS, FQNEAQ. V shed 6 bases and J 2 bases; nucleotides not matched to a gene: 7. DNA for the CDR3: TGTGCCAGCAGTGACGGGGGAGGGCCCTACGAGCAGTACTTC. Its translation: CASSDGGGPYEQYF.

The CDR3 here is CASSQAVAGSDEQYF. The CDR3 bases are TGTGCCAGCAGCCAAGCAGTGGCAGGGTCGGACGAGCAGTACTTC. The chain joins TRBV7-3 to TRBJ2-7, with D tentatively TRBD1 (5 bases). Germline CDR1 and CDR2: SGHTA and FQGTGA. The CDR3 contains 15 residues. V lost 5 bases and J 5 bases, leaving 19 bases between the germline ends.